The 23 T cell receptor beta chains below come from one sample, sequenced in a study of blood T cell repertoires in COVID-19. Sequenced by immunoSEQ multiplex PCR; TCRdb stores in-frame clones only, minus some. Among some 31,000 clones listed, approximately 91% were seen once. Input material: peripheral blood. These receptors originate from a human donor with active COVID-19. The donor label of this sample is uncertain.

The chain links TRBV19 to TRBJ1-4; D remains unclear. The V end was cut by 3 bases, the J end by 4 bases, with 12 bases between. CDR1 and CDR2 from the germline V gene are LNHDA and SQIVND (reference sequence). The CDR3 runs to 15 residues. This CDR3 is CASSIWTDYNEKLFF. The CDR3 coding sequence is TGTGCCAGTAGTATCTGGACGGACTATAATGAAAAACTGTTTTTT.

The CDR3 bases are TGCGCCAGCAGCCTGGGGACTAGCGGGAGTTTGGAGACCCAGTACTTC. Translating gives CASSLGTSGSLETQYF. The J gene is TRBJ2-5, the V gene TRBV5-1; 14 nucleotides align to TRBD2. Unmatched junction bases numbered 7, after V lost 4 bases and J lost 5 bases. There are 16 residues in the CDR3. Per the germline V gene, CDR1 is SGHRS and CDR2 is YFSETQ.

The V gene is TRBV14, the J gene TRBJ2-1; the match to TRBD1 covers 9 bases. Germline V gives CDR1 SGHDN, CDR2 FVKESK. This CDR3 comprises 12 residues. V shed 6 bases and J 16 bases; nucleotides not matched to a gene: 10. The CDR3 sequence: CASRLTGGSYFF. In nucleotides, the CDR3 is TGTGCCAGCAGACTAACAGGGGGCTCCTATTTCTTC.

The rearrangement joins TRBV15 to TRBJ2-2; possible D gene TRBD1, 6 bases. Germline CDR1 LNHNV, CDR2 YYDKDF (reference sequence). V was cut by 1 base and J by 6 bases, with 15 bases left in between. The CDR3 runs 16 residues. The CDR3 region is CATSRGDRYRAGELFF. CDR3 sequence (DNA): TGTGCCACCAGCAGAGGTGACAGGTACCGCGCCGGGGAGCTGTTTTTT.

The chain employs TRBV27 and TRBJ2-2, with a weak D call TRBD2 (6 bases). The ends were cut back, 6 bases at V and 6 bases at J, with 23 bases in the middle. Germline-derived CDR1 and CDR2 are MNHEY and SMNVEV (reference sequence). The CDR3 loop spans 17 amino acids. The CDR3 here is CASSLLKRAVRSGELFF. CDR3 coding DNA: TGTGCCAGCAGCTTACTAAAGCGGGCCGTCCGATCCGGGGAGCTGTTTTTT.

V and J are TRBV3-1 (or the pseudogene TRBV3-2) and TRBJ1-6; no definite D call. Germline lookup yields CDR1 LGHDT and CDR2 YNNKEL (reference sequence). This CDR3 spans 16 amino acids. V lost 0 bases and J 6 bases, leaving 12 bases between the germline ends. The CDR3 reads CASSQEPAVVNSPLHF. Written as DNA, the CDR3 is TGTGCCAGCAGCCAAGAACCCGCGGTAGTTAATTCACCCCTCCACTTT.

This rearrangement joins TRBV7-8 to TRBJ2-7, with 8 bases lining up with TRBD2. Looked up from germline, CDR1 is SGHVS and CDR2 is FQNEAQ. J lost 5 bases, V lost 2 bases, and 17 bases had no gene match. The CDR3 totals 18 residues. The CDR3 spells CASSLMRTSYPLGHEQYF. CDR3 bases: TGTGCCAGCAGCTTAATGAGGACTAGCTATCCTCTGGGCCACGAGCAGTACTTC.

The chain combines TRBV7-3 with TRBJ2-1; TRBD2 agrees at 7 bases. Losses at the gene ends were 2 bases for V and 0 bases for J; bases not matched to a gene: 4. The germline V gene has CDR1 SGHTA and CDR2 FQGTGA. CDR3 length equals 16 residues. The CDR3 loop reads CASSLAGDTSYNEQFF. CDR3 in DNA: TGTGCCAGCAGCTTAGCGGGAGACACCTCCTACAATGAGCAGTTCTTC.

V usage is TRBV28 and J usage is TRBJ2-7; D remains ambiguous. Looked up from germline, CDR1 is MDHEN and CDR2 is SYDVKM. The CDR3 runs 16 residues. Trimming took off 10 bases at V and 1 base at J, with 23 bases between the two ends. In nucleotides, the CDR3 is TGTGCCACCGAGTCTCCGCCGCCCCGCGAATCCTACGAGCAGTACTTC. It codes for CATESPPPRESYEQYF.

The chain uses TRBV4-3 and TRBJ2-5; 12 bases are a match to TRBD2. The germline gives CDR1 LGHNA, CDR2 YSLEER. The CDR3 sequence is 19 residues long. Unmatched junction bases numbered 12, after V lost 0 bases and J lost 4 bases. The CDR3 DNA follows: TGCGCCAGCAGCCAAGATAGTTCTAGCGGGGGGGCAATCCTAGAGACCCAGTACTTC. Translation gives CASSQDSSSGGAILETQYF.

The CDR3 sequence: CASSWPGEANEKLFF. CDR3 DNA sequence: TGTGCCAGCAGTTGGCCCGGGGAAGCTAATGAAAAACTGTTTTTT. V gene TRBV28 combines with J gene TRBJ1-4; no reliable D call. Germline V lookup: CDR1 MDHEN, CDR2 SYDVKM. Trimming removed 4 bases at V and 3 bases at J, with 12 bases between. The CDR3 spans 15 residues.

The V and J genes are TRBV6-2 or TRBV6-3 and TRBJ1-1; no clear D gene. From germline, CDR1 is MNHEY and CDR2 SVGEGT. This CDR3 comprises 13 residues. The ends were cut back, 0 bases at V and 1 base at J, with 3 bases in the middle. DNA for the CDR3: TGTGCCAGCAGTTACTCCTGGAACACTGAAGCTTTCTTT. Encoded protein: CASSYSWNTEAFF.

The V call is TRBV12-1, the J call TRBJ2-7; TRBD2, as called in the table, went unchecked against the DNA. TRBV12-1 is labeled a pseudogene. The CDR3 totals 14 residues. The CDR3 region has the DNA TGTGCCAGCAGCCCCGTTGGGAGGCTCTACGAGCAGTACTTC. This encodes CASSPVGRLYEQYF.

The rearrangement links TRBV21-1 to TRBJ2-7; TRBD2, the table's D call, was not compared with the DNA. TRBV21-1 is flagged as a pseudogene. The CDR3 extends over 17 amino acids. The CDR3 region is CASSKATVGRARNEQYF. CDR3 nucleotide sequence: TGTGCCAGCAGCAAAGCTACTGTAGGCAGAGCTAGGAACGAGCAGTACTTC.

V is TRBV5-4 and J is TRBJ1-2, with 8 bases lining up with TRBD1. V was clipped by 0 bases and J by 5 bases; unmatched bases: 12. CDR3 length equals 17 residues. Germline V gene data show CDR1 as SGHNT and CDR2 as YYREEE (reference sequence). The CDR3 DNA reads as TGTGCCAGCAGCTTGGCCCCCACACAGGGGGGTGGTTATGGCTACACCTTC. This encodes CASSLAPTQGGGYGYTF.

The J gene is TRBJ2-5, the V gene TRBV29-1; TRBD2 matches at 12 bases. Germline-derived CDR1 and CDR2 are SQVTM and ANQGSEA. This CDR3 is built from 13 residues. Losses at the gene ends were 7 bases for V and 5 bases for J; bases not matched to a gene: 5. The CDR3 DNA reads TGCAGCGCTAGCGGGGGGGCAGTCGAGACCCAGTACTTC. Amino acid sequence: CSASGGAVETQYF.

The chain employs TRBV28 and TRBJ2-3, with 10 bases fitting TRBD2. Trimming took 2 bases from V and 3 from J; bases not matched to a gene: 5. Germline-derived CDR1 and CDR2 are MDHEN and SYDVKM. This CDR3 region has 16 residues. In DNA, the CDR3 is TGTGCCAGCAGTTTAAACCTAGCGGGAGATACAGATACGCAGTATTTT. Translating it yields CASSLNLAGDTDTQYF. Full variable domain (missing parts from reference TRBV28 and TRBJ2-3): DVKVTQSSRYLVKRTGEKVFLECVQDMDHENMFWYRQDPGLGLRLIYFSYDVKMKEKGDIPEGYSVSREKKERFSLILESASTNQTSMYLCASSLNLAGDTDTQYFGPGTRLTVL.

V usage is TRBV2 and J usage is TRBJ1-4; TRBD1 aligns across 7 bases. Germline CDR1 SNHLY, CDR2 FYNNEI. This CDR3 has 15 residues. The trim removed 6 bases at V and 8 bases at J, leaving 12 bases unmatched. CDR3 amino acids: CASSQKGAGKEKLFF. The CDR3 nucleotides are TGTGCCAGCAGCCAAAAGGGGGCAGGTAAAGAAAAACTGTTTTTT.

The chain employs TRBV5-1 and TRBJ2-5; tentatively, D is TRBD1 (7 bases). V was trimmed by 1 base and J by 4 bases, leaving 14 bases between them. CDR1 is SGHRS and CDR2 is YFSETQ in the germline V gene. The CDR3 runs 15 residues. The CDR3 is CASSLNSQGGETQYF. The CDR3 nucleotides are TGCGCCAGCAGCTTGAACTCGCAGGGGGGAGAGACCCAGTACTTC.

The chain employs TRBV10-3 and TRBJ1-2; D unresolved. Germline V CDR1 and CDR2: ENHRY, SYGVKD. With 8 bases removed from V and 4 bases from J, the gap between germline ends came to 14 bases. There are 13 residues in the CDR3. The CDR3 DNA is TGTGCCATCTCTCGAGAAGCGGGCTATGGCTACACCTTC. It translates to CAISREAGYGYTF.

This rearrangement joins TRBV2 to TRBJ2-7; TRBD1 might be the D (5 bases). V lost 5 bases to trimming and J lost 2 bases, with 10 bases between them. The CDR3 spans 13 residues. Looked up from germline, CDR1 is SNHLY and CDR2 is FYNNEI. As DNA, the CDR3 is TGTGCCAGCAGTAGACAGCCCCCCTACGAGCAGTACTTC. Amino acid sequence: CASSRQPPYEQYF.

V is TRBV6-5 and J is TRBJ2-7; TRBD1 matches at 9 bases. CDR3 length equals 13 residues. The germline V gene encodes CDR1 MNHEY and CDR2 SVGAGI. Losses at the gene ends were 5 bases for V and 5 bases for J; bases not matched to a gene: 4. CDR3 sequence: CASSRDRVDEQYF. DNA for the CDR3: TGTGCCAGCAGTCGGGACAGGGTGGACGAGCAGTACTTC.

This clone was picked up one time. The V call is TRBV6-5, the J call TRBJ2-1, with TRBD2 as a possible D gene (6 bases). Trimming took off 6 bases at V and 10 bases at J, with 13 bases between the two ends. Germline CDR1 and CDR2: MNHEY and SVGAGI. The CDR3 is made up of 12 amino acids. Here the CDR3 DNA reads TGTGCCAGCAGCGGGAGAACTGGGGAGCAGTTCTTC. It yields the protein CASSGRTGEQFF.